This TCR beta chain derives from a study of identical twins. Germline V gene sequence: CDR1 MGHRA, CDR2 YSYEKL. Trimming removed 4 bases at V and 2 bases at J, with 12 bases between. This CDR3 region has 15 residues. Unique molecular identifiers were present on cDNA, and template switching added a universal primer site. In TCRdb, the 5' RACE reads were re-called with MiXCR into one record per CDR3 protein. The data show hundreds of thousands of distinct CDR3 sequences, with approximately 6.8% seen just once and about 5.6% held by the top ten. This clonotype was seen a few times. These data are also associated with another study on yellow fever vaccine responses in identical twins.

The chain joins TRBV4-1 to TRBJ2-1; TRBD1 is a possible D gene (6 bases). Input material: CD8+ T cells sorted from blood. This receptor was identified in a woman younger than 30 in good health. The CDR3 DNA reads TGCGCCAGCAGCCCTACAGGGACCCCCTACAATGAGCAGTTCTTC. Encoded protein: CASSPTGTPYNEQFF.